This is a list of T cell receptor beta chains from one sample in a study of breast tumors, draining lymph nodes, adjacent tissues. TCRdb independently ran MiXCR on the multiplex PCR reads; one entry per CDR3 protein. The sample consists of around 130,000 distinct CDR3 sequences, over 20% of them appearing once. Sequencing input: axillary lymph node tissue. All receptors come from a female donor with breast cancer. Some clones in this sample may be carry-over from other donors' samples. Each CDR3 is given with its conserved first and last residue. Each record gives: clone size, J gene, V gene, CDR3 protein. Where a row states a size, it is once, few, many or the class of an expanded clone; other rows omit it.

size: many
J: TRBJ1-2
V: TRBV3-1
CDR3: CASSQEGTSGGYTF

size: many
J: TRBJ2-7
V: TRBV3-1
CDR3: CASSRASNDEQYF

size: NA
J: TRBJ1-3
V: TRBV28
CDR3: CASSLVDRAGNTIYF

size: few
J: TRBJ2-6
V: TRBV5-5
CDR3: CASSFRTSGANVLTF

size: many
J: TRBJ2-5
V: TRBV10-3
CDR3: CAISGGTGVQETQYF

size: many
J: TRBJ2-5
V: TRBV12-3/TRBV12-4
CDR3: CASSRQGKETQYF

size: few
J: TRBJ2-3
V: TRBV28
CDR3: CASSLWGGSTDTQYF

size: NA
J: TRBJ2-5
V: TRBV20-1
CDR3: CSAPLAGGETQYF

size: many
J: TRBJ2-7
V: TRBV29-1
CDR3: CSVGQEYEQYF

size: many
J: TRBJ2-2
V: TRBV7-9
CDR3: CASSVRELFF

size: many
J: TRBJ2-7
V: TRBV6-1
CDR3: CASNRPGQGAYEQYF

size: many
J: TRBJ2-1
V: TRBV6-6
CDR3: CASSWTSGRFDEQFF

size: many
J: TRBJ2-5
V: TRBV10-3
CDR3: CAISEPTWGAETQYF

size: many
J: TRBJ1-2
V: TRBV19
CDR3: CATGYGYTF

size: many
J: TRBJ2-5
V: TRBV15
CDR3: CATSGQGGSETQYF

size: many
J: TRBJ2-2
V: TRBV6-1
CDR3: CATSGLAGGPGTGELFF

size: many
J: TRBJ2-2
V: TRBV19
CDR3: CASSIDQAGRAPGELFF

size: many
J: TRBJ2-7
V: TRBV11-1
CDR3: CASSLGQSNYEQYF

size: many
J: TRBJ2-3
V: TRBV7-9
CDR3: CASNTLGIRADTQYF

size: NA
J: TRBJ1-2
V: TRBV27
CDR3: CASGFPGGGQDGYTF

size: many
J: TRBJ1-5
V: TRBV20-1
CDR3: CSARAGGNQPQHF

size: many
J: TRBJ2-3
V: TRBV5-6
CDR3: CASSFVPGRSDTQYF

size: many
J: TRBJ2-7
V: TRBV20-1
CDR3: CSARDRILLEQYF

size: many
J: TRBJ2-5
V: TRBV5-1
CDR3: CASSLDPGGQETQYF

size: many
J: TRBJ2-1
V: TRBV9
CDR3: CASSVRGSYNEQFF

size: many
J: TRBJ1-2
V: TRBV19
CDR3: CASSSRQGVYHGYTF

size: many
J: TRBJ2-7
V: TRBV9
CDR3: CASSVDQSSYEQYF

size: many
J: TRBJ1-5
V: TRBV20-1
CDR3: CSASRSGFGNQPQHF

size: many
J: TRBJ2-1
V: TRBV5-1
CDR3: CASSLRSGNRNEQFF

size: few
J: TRBJ1-3
V: TRBV11-2
CDR3: CASSLRDSPSGNTIYF

size: many
J: TRBJ2-1
V: TRBV5-1
CDR3: CASSLGASGTYNEQFF

size: NA
J: TRBJ1-2
V: TRBV19
CDR3: CASRFGEPFYGYTF

size: many
J: TRBJ2-7
V: TRBV2
CDR3: CASHWGQGAILGGEQYF

size: NA
J: TRBJ1-6
V: TRBV20-1
CDR3: CSANRDRVSPLHF

size: many
J: TRBJ2-1
V: TRBV12-5
CDR3: CASGRDSTMGQFF

size: many
J: TRBJ2-3
V: TRBV25-1
CDR3: CASSPGLAGVRDTQYF

size: many
J: TRBJ2-1
V: TRBV5-1
CDR3: CASSWGLHRGSYNEQFF

size: many
J: TRBJ2-3
V: TRBV6-5
CDR3: CASSYSSIGTDTQYF